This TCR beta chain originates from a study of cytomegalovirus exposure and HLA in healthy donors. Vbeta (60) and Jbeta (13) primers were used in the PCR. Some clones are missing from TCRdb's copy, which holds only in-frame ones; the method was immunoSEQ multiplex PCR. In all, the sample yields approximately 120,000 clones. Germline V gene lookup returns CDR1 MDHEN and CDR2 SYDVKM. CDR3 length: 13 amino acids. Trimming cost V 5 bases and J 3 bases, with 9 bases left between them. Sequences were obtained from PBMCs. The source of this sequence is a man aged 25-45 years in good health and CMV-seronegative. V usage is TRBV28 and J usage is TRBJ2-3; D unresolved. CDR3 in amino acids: CASSTETTDTQYF. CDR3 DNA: TGTGCCAGCAGTACAGAGACAACAGATACGCAGTATTTT. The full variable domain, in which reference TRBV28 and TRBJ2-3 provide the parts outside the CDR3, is DVKVTQSSRYLVKRTGEKVFLECVQDMDHENMFWYRQDPGLGLRLIYFSYDVKMKEKGDIPEGYSVSREKKERFSLILESASTNQTSMYLCASSTETTDTQYFGPGTRLTVL.